This T cell receptor (beta chain) was sequenced during a study of graft-versus-host responses after intestinal transplantation. The CDR3 covers 17 residues. With 4 bases clipped from V and 4 bases from J, the junction kept 14 bases outside the gene matches. Germline-derived CDR1 and CDR2 are SGHDN and FVKESK. Whole-study results and caveats: Marrow from the recipient contained GvH clones, some of which had appeared first in ileum or blood. Allograft graft-versus-host to host-versus-graft clonal ratios ran high in patients with graft-donor T cell macrochimerism.

Measured with immunoSEQ multiplex PCR; TCRdb has only the in-frame clones, and not every one. The data contain about 83,000 clones, approximately 88% of them singletons. A note on this clone: Its cognate antigen is unknown.

The rearrangement links TRBV14 to TRBJ2-3, with 7 bases fitting TRBD2. This receptor was obtained from a human donor who received an intestinal transplant. The sequencing used unstimulated CD4+ T cells sorted from spleen or lymph node cells, collected before intestinal transplant. CDR3 region: CASSPREGFFRPDTQYF. The CDR3 DNA sequence: TGTGCCAGCAGCCCGAGGGAGGGCTTCTTCCGCCCAGATACGCAGTATTTT.